The entry below describes one T cell receptor beta chain. Germline V lookup: CDR1 SGDLS, CDR2 YYNGEE. The length of the CDR3 is 14 residues. Deletions cut 0 bases from V and 6 bases from J, with 12 bases between. The sample belongs to a study of blood T cell repertoires in COVID-19. Across the whole study: PBMCs, B-cell-depleted T cells, or T cells provided the cDNA or gDNA that made up the material.

Per the original methods: It was from reference gene primer amplification that nucleated cell counts were estimated. Sequencing used immunoSEQ multiplex PCR; TCRdb keeps in-frame clones, though not all of them. V and J calls and clone size are given by that table; D and trimming were obtained from the DNA. The profile shows about 54,000 clones, about four fifths of them singletons. The chain joins TRBV9 to TRBJ1-2; D uncertain. The sample consisted of peripheral blood. This clonotype was sampled from a human donor in a cohort sampled during active or convalescent COVID-19. The CDR3 coding sequence is TGTGCCAGCAGCGTAGTTGGTTCAGTTAATGGCTACACCTTC. Its protein is CASSVVGSVNGYTF.